Listed below are T cell receptor beta chains from one sample, sequenced in a study of shared clonotypes between healthy human individuals. Assay used: immunoSEQ multiplex PCR; TCRdb lists only in-frame clones, some missing. The table lists roughly 2.2 million clones, more than 80% of them singletons. The specimen was naive CD4+ T cells from PBMCs. Receptor source: a man in his late teens or twenties in good health. Some clones in this sample may be carry-over from other donors' samples. The CDR3 runs from the conserved cysteine through the conserved F or W. A D gene is named only where the DNA matches it firmly. Part of the rows lack a size; the others show once, few, many or a class for expanded clones.

d_gene | j_gene | v_gene | abundance | CDR3aa
- | TRBJ2-2 | TRBV6-1 | - | CASREDSYTVGELFF
TRBD2 | TRBJ2-7 | TRBV30 | - | CAWSVRVSSGSNYEQYF
- | TRBJ2-4 | TRBV7-2 | - | CASSLDGRKNIQYF
- | TRBJ2-5 | TRBV28 | once | CASSATGLPETQYF
- | TRBJ2-3 | TRBV7-2 | - | CASSREQGLNADTQYF
TRBD2 | TRBJ2-3 | TRBV5-1 | - | CASSSGAGEADTQYF
- | TRBJ2-1 | TRBV14 | - | CASSQDSDGGRDNEQFF
- | TRBJ2-2 | TRBV5-1 | - | CASSYIVGGVGTGELFF
- | TRBJ2-3 | TRBV6-4 | - | CASTPLAPYTDTQYF
- | TRBJ1-4 | TRBV4-1 | - | CASSQPLVGVTNEKLFF
- | TRBJ1-2 | TRBV7-9 | - | CASSPGDTQAGYTF
- | TRBJ2-7 | TRBV5-1 | - | CASSLGREQYF
TRBD1 | TRBJ2-2 | TRBV12-5 | - | CASGDPQGAPTGELFF
TRBD1 | TRBJ2-2 | TRBV19 | - | CASSRSGGGTGELFF